This T cell receptor beta chain was sequenced in a study of regulatory T cells in long-lasting Graves disease. In germline, CDR1 is MDHEN, CDR2 SYDVKM. J gave up 2 bases and V 2 bases, and 3 bases lay outside the gene matches. There are 16 residues in the CDR3. Relying on iRepertoire HTBI primers and Arm-PCR of CDR3 regions, the team built TCR beta libraries. TCRdb re-analysed the multiplex PCR reads in MiXCR, keeping a single row per CDR3 protein. The table has more than 350,000 distinct CDR3 sequences, 15% seen once. The time point is: newly diagnosed GD, antithyroid drugs for less than 3 months. Construction of the TCR library relied on RNA isolated from PBMCs. These data were also filed under a second study, of T cells in Graves' hyperthyroidism and ophthalmopathy. Per that study: Disease duration under 2 months; hyperthyroidism patients were aged 18 to 65.

The sample here was peripheral blood mononuclear cells (PBMCs), taken at new diagnosis, from a patient treated with antithyroid drugs. V is TRBV28 and J is TRBJ2-2; the match to TRBD1 covers 9 bases. The sequence was collected from a woman in her thirties with Graves disease. DNA for the CDR3: TGTGCCAGCAGTTTAATGGGACAGGGAAACACCGGGGAGCTGTTTTTT. It translates to CASSLMGQGNTGELFF. Drawing the rest from reference TRBV28 and TRBJ2-2, the complete variable domain is DVKVTQSSRYLVKRTGEKVFLECVQDMDHENMFWYRQDPGLGLRLIYFSYDVKMKEKGDIPEGYSVSREKKERFSLILESASTNQTSMYLCASSLMGQGNTGELFFGEGSRLTVL.